This T cell receptor (beta chain) was retrieved from a study of CD8 T cells in ankylosing spondylitis. Study-wide points: A subset of motif variants has previously been described in the synovial fluid and blood of reactive arthritis. The authors reported significant enrichment of disease-linked clones in matched ankylosing spondylitis synovial fluid.

This CDR3 contains 17 residues. V lost 1 base and J lost 2; bases outside the gene matches: 9. In germline, CDR1 is ENHRY, CDR2 SYGVKD. TCRdb fed the 5' RACE reads into MiXCR, producing one record per CDR3 protein. The sample has 340,000 or so distinct CDR3 sequences; under 15% are singletons. The sample holds many counts of this clonotype. Antigen: not known. The chain combines TRBV10-3 with TRBJ2-3, with 7 bases aligning to TRBD2. The sequence derives from a male donor with ankylosing spondylitis or in good health (not recorded which). Sequencing was performed on blood, either unsorted or a sorted T cell fraction (not recorded which). CDR3 sequence reads: CAISEFGSGHHTDTQYF. The CDR3 DNA sequence: TGTGCCATCAGTGAGTTTGGTAGCGGGCACCACACAGATACGCAGTATTTT.